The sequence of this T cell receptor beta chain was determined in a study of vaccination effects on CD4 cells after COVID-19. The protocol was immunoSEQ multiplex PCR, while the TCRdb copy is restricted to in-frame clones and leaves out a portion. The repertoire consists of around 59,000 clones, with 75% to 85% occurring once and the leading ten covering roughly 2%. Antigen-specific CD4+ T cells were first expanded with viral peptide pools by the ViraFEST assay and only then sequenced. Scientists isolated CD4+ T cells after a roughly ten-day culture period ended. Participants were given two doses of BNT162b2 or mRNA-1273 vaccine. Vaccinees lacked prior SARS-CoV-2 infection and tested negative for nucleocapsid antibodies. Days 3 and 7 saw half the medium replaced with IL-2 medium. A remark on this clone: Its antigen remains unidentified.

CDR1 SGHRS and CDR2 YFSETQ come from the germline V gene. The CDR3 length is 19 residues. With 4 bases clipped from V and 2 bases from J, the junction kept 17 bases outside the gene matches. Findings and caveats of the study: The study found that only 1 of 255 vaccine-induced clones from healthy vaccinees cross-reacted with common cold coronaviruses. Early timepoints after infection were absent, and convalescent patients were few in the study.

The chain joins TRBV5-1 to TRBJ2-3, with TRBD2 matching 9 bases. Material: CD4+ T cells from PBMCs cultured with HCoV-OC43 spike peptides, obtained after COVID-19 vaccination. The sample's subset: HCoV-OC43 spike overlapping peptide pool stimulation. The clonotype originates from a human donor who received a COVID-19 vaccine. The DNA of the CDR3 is TGCGCCAGCAGCGGAAGACAGGGTTGGCCTAGCGGGGACACAGATACGCAGTATTTT. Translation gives CASSGRQGWPSGDTDTQYF. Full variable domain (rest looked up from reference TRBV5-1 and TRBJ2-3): KAGVTQTPRYLIKTRGQQVTLSCSPISGHRSVSWYQQTPGQGLQFLFEYFSETQRNKGNFPGRFSGRQFSNSRSEMNVSTLELGDSALYLCASSGRQGWPSGDTDTQYFGPGTRLTVL.